This T cell receptor (beta chain) was found in a study of blood T cell repertoires in COVID-19 (TCRdb year 2020). Describing the broader study: Samples covering the acute and convalescent phases of COVID-19 were provided by collaborators in the United States, Italy and Spain. The material from the prospective study consisted of cDNA or gDNA derived from T cells, B-cell-depleted T cells, or PBMCs. The dataset comprised deeply sampled blood TCRbeta repertoires from subjects exposed to, actively infected with, or recovered from COVID-19. The repertoires were released in a freely available public database meant as a resource for research on the immune response to SARS-CoV-2. Samples were obtained from the ongoing ImmuneRACE study (first 160 participants) and from about 1,300 subjects provided by 6 global collaborators. The sample metadata nearly always contained a de-identified subject ID, COVID-19 status, age in years and sex. Where HLA class I and class II types were available, the types were taken from metadata supplied by the sample provider, not from assay-based typing. Broader findings and caveats from the paper: Clinical and demographic metadata were provided uncurated, with the amount varying by source and participant.

One collaborating source in Seattle enrolled patients while the patients were actively infected and followed the patients over time throughout the course of disease. Whole blood was collected in K2EDTA tubes by collaborating institutions according to the institutions' own protocols. Collaborator samples were shipped for TCRbeta analysis as frozen whole blood, isolated PBMCs, or DNA extracted from either sample type. Concerning this clone itself: What this receptor recognizes is not known. No much larger clone exists at a distance of one base, and base qualities are not known.

V sheds 4 bases and J sheds 1 base, leaving 8 bases between their ends. As encoded in the germline V gene, CDR1 is SGHNT while CDR2 is YENEEA. From the cysteine through the phenylalanine, the CDR3 covers 13 amino acids. Only the CDR3 DNA stays, 39 bases, in frame from base 1. TCRbeta CDR3 regions were amplified from genomic DNA by means of the immunoSEQ Assay, a bias-controlled multiplex PCR. The authors' pipeline ran thus. The number of nucleated cells in each sample was estimated by amplification of reference gene primers within the assay. To quantify the absolute abundance of each unique TCRbeta CDR3 rearrangement, sequence reads were collapsed and filtered. For each sample, productive Simpson clonality was calculated as the square root of Simpson's diversity index across productive rearrangements. The immuneACCESS repertoire file appears here via TCRdb, limited to in-frame rearrangements. These files lack a portion of the clones; in checked studies, under half of the deficit traces to unresolved V genes, and the cause of the others is not known. Clone size and the V and J calls come from that table; the DNA yielded D and trimming. In all, the sample holds about 220,000 clones, and roughly 80% of those were seen once. 4.5% to 5.5% of the sample comes from the top ten.

Sequenced input: peripheral blood. The receptor's source is a woman aged 65 to 85 with COVID-19, enrolled during active disease. The V and J genes are TRBV11-3 and TRBJ2-7; tentative D gene TRBD2, with 5 bases matching. Here the CDR3 is given as CASSSRGSYEQYF. In nucleotides, the sequence is TGTGCCAGCAGCTCTAGAGGGTCCTACGAGCAGTACTTC.